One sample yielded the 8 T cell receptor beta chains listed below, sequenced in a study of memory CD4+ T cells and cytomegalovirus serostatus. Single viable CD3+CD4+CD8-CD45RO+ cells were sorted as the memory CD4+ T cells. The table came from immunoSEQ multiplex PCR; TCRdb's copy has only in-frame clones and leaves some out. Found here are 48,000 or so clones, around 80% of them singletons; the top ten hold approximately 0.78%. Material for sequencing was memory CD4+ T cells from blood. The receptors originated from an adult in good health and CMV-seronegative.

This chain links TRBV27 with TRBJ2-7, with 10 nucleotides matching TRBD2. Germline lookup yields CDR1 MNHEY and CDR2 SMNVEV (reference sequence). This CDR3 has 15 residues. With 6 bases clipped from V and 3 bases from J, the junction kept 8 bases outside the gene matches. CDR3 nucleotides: TGTGCCAGCAGGGAAACTAGCGGGATTCTCTACGAGCAGTACTTC. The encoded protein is CASRETSGILYEQYF.

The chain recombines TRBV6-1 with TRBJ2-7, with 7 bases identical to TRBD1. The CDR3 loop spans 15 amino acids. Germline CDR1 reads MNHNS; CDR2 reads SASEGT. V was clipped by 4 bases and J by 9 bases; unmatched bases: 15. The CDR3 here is CASSASTGWTRGQYF. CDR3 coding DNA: TGTGCCAGCAGTGCATCGACAGGGTGGACAAGAGGGCAGTACTTC.

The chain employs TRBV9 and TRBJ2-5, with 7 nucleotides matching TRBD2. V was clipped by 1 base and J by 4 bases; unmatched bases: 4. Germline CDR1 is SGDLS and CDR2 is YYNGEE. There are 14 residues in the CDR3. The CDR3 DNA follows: TGTGCCAGCAGCGTAAGACTAGCAGGAGAGACCCAGTACTTC. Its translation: CASSVRLAGETQYF.

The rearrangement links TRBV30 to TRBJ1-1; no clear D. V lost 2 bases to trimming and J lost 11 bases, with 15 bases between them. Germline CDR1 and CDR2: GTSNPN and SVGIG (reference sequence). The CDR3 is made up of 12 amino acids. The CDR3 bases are TGTGCCTGGAGTCGCACGGGCACTTGGGCTTTCTTT. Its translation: CAWSRTGTWAFF.

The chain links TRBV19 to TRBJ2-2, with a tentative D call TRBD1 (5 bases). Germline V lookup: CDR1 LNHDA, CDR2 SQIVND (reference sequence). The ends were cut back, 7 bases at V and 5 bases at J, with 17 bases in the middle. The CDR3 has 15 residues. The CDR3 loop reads CASTKTQGYTGELFF. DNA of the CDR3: TGTGCCAGTACCAAAACCCAGGGTTATACCGGGGAGCTGTTTTTT.

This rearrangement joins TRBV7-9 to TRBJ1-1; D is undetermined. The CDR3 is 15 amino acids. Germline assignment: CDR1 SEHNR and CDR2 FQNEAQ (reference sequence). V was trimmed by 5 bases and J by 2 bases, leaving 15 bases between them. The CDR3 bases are TGTGCCAGCAGCCCCCGGGCAGCCTCTAACACTGAAGCTTTCTTT. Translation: CASSPRAASNTEAFF.

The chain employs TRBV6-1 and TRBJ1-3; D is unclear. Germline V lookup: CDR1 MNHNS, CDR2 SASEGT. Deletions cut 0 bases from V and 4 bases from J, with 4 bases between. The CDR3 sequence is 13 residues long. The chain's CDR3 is CASSEAAGNTIYF. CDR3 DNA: TGTGCCAGCAGTGAAGCAGCCGGAAACACCATATATTTT.

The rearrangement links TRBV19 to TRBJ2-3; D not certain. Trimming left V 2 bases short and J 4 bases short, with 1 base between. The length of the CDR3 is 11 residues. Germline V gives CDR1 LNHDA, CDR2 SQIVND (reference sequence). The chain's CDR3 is CASSISDTQYF. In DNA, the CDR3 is TGTGCCAGTAGTATATCAGATACGCAGTATTTT.